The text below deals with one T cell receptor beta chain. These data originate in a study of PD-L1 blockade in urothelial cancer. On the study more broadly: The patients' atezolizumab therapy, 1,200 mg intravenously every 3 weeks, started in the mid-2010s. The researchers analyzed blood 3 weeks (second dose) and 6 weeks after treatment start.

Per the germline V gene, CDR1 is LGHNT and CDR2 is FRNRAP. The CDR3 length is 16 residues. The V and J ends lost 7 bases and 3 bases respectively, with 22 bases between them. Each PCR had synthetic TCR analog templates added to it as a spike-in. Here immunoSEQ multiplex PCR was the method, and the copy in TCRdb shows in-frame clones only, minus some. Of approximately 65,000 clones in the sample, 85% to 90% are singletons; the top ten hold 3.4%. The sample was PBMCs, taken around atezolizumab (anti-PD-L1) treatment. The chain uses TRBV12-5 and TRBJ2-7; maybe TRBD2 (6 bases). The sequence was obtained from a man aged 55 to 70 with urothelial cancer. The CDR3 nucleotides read TGTGCTAGTGCTCTTAGGACCGGGACTCAGATCTACGAGCAGTACTTC. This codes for CASALRTGTQIYEQYF.